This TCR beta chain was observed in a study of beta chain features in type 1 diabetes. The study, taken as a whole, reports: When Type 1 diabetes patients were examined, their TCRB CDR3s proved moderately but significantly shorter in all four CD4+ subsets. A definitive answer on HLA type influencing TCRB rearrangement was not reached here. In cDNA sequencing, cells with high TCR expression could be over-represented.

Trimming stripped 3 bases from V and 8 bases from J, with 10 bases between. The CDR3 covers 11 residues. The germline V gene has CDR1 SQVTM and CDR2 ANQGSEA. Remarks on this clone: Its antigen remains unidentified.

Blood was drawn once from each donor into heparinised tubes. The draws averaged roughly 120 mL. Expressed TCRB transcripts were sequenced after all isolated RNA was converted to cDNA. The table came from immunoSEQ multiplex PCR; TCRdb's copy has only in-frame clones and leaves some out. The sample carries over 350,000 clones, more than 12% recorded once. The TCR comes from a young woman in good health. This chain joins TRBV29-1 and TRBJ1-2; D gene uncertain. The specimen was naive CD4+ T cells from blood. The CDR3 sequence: CSVDEGVGYTF. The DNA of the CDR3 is TGCAGCGTTGATGAGGGAGTCGGCTACACCTTC.